Presented here are 22 T cell receptor beta chains from one specimen sequenced in a study of T cell repertoires in cytomegalovirus infection. One entry per CDR3 protein results from TCRdb running MiXCR on the reads. The sample has roughly 250,000 distinct CDR3 sequences; over 20% are singletons. The source material was CD8+ T cells from PBMCs. All receptors derive from a human donor in good health (CMV status not recorded). Some clones in this sample may be carry-over from other donors' samples.

This clonotype has more than one count but fewer than ten. The chain recombines TRBV28 with TRBJ2-7, with 8 nucleotides matching TRBD1. V lost 7 bases and J lost 6; bases outside the gene matches: 20. The V gene's germline CDR1 is MDHEN and CDR2 SYDVKM. This CDR3 has 17 amino acids. CDR3 in DNA: TGTGCCAGCACCCGACTCTCAACGACAGGGGTAAGGGGCGAGCAGTACTTC. Its protein is CASTRLSTTGVRGEQYF.

This clonotype has a handful of counts. The CDR3 DNA reads TGTGCCAGCAGCTTATTTATGGCAGGGGGCACAGATACGCAGTATTTT. Encoded protein: CASSLFMAGGTDTQYF. The J gene is TRBJ2-3, the V gene TRBV11-2, with D maybe TRBD1 (6 bases). V was cut by 2 bases and J by 1 base, with 13 bases left in between. There are 16 residues in the CDR3. The germline CDR1 and CDR2 sequences are SGHAT and FQNNGV.

This clonotype was recorded many times. The chain joins TRBV7-9 to TRBJ2-7; D not certain. CDR3 length: 13 amino acids. Germline CDR1 reads SEHNR; CDR2 reads FQNEAQ (reference sequence). Trimming removed 2 bases at V and 1 base at J, with 6 bases between. The CDR3 sequence: CASSLPGSYEQYF. CDR3 nucleotide sequence: TGTGCCAGCAGCTTACCAGGTTCCTACGAGCAGTACTTC.

This clonotype was seen many times. V gene TRBV7-6 combines with J gene TRBJ1-1; maybe TRBD1 (5 bases). V dropped 5 bases and J dropped 1 base, with 11 bases sitting between them. Germline CDR1 and CDR2: SGHVS and FNYEAQ. The CDR3 covers 14 residues. The CDR3 DNA reads TGTGCCAGCAGCCCCGGGGGATCGAACACTGAAGCTTTCTTT. This codes for CASSPGGSNTEAFF.

This chain links TRBV6-5 with TRBJ2-3; 9 bases line up with TRBD2. CDR1 is MNHEY and CDR2 is SVGAGI in the germline V gene. V lost 4 bases to trimming and J lost 4 bases; unmatched junction nucleotides: 12. The CDR3 runs 17 residues. CDR3 sequence (DNA): TGTGCCAGCAGTTTATACGGAGCGGGGGGACCGGCAGATACGCAGTATTTT. Translation: CASSLYGAGGPADTQYF.

This clonotype has at least ten counts. This sequence joins TRBV6-5 and TRBJ1-1, with TRBD1 matching 9 bases. CDR3 length: 18 amino acids. CDR1 and CDR2 from the germline V gene are MNHEY and SVGAGI. After removal of 1 base from V and 4 bases from J, the junction contained 13 bases not matched to a gene. CDR3 in DNA: TGTGCCAGCAGTTACTTGTACGGGACAGGGACTTTGAGCACTGAAGCTTTCTTT. Protein: CASSYLYGTGTLSTEAFF.

This clonotype was detected many times. The chain links TRBV7-6 to TRBJ2-1; 10 bases align to TRBD2. The CDR3 covers 17 residues. The V gene end was trimmed by 5 bases and the J gene end by 5 bases; junction bases not matched to a gene: 12. The germline CDR1 and CDR2 sequences are SGHVS and FNYEAQ. CDR3 region: CASSPEASGGLDNEQFF. Written as DNA, the CDR3 is TGTGCCAGCAGCCCAGAGGCTAGCGGGGGCCTAGACAATGAGCAGTTCTTC. Variable domain in full (rest from reference TRBV7-6 and TRBJ2-1): GAGVSQSPRYKVTKRGQDVALRCDPISGHVSLYWYRQALGQGPEFLTYFNYEAQQDKSGLPNDRFSAERPEGSISTLTIQRTEQRDSAMYRCASSPEASGGLDNEQFFGPGTRLTVL.

This clonotype was picked up a small number of times. The gene calls are TRBV28 and TRBJ2-2, with 7 bases aligning to TRBD1. CDR3 length equals 16 residues. Germline CDR1 and CDR2: MDHEN and SYDVKM. V shed 5 bases and J 1 base; nucleotides not matched to a gene: 7. The CDR3 loop reads CASSPMGQQNTGELFF. The DNA for the CDR3 is TGTGCCAGCAGTCCCATGGGACAGCAGAACACCGGGGAGCTGTTTTTT.

The V gene is TRBV2, the J gene TRBJ2-7; a possible D gene is TRBD1 (6 bases). The germline V gene encodes CDR1 SNHLY and CDR2 FYNNEI. V was cut by 3 bases and J by 1 base, with 7 bases left in between. The CDR3 totals 13 residues. CDR3 DNA sequence: TGTGCCAGCAGTGACACAGGGTCCTACGAGCAGTACTTC. Residues: CASSDTGSYEQYF.

This rearrangement joins TRBV7-4 to TRBJ2-2; a weak D match, TRBD1 (6 bases). Germline CDR1 is SGHVT and CDR2 is SQSDAQ. The CDR3 loop spans 15 amino acids. V lost 5 bases to trimming and J lost 1 base, with 11 bases between them. This chain's CDR3 is CASSLRDKNTGELFF. As DNA, the CDR3 is TGTGCCAGCAGCCTACGGGACAAGAACACCGGGGAGCTGTTTTTT.

This clonotype was counted a few times. The chain carries TRBV7-9 and TRBJ2-5; TRBD2 agrees at 7 bases. The germline CDR1 and CDR2 sequences are SEHNR and FQNEAQ (reference sequence). This CDR3 is built from 13 residues. The junction had 1 base not matched to a gene; V was cut back by 5 bases and J by 1 base. The CDR3 DNA reads TGTGCCAGCAGCCGCGGGGGCCAAGAGACCCAGTACTTC. This sequence encodes CASSRGGQETQYF. Using reference TRBV7-9 and TRBJ2-5 for the parts outside the CDR3, the full variable domain is DTGVSQNPRHKITKRGQNVTFRCDPISEHNRLYWYRQTLGQGPEFLTYFQNEAQLEKSRLLSDRFSAERPKGSFSTLEIQRTEQGDSAMYLCASSRGGQETQYFGPGTRLLVL.

The chain carries TRBV7-6 and TRBJ1-5; D unresolved. Trimming stripped 1 base from V and 5 bases from J, with 12 bases between. The CDR3 has 15 residues. Looked up from germline, CDR1 is SGHVS and CDR2 is FNYEAQ. The CDR3 nucleotides are TGTGCCAGCAGCTTAGAAAGGGAACCTTATCAGCCCCAGCATTTT. It encodes CASSLEREPYQPQHF.

This clonotype showed up many times. In DNA, the CDR3 is TGTGCCAGCAGCTATGCCGACAATGAGCAGTTCTTC. This codes for CASSYADNEQFF. This sequence joins TRBV7-9 and TRBJ2-1; D not resolved. The germline CDR1 and CDR2 sequences are SEHNR and FQNEAQ (reference sequence). Trimming stripped 4 bases from V and 5 bases from J, with 6 bases between. This CDR3 spans 12 amino acids.

In this sample, this clonotype turned up a few times. V gene TRBV6-6 combines with J gene TRBJ2-5; D is perhaps TRBD1 (5 bases). CDR3 length equals 14 residues. Germline V gene data show CDR1 as MNHNY and CDR2 as SVGAGI (reference sequence). V dropped 2 bases and J dropped 5 bases, with 12 bases sitting between them. The DNA of the CDR3 is TGTGCCAGCAGTTACCAGGACATAAAGGAGACCCAGTACTTC. It translates to CASSYQDIKETQYF.

This clonotype was observed a few times. This sequence joins TRBV2 and TRBJ2-3; D gene ambiguous. CDR1 and CDR2 from the germline V gene are SNHLY and FYNNEI. The CDR3 spans 15 residues. Deletions cut 4 bases from V and 4 bases from J, with 15 bases between. CDR3 in DNA: TGTGCCAGCAGTGTACCAAGTTCCAACCCAGATACGCAGTATTTT. This codes for CASSVPSSNPDTQYF. Full variable domain (outside the CDR3, taken from reference TRBV2 and TRBJ2-3): EPEVTQTPSHQVTQMGQEVILRCVPISNHLYFYWYRQILGQKVEFLVSFYNNEISEKSEIFDDQFSVERPDGSNFTLKIRSTKLEDSAMYFCASSVPSSNPDTQYFGPGTRLTVL.

This clonotype was counted at least ten times. This sequence joins TRBV6-5 and TRBJ2-1; D perhaps matches TRBD1 (6 bases). The CDR3 covers 13 residues. The germline V gene has CDR1 MNHEY and CDR2 SVGAGI. V was cut by 10 bases and J by 6 bases, with 16 bases left in between. As DNA, the CDR3 is TGTGCCACCGGACAGTTACAGGGCAATGAGCAGTTCTTC. Amino acids: CATGQLQGNEQFF.

The V gene is TRBV2, the J gene TRBJ2-1; TRBD1 matches 7 bases. V lost 7 bases, J lost 8 bases, and 8 bases stayed unmatched. Germline V gene data show CDR1 as SNHLY and CDR2 as FYNNEI. The CDR3 runs to 13 residues. CDR3 in amino acids: CASKERGPHEQFF. As DNA, the CDR3 is TGTGCCAGCAAGGAAAGGGGGCCCCATGAGCAGTTCTTC.

This chain connects TRBV5-1 to TRBJ2-1, with TRBD2 matching over 14 bases. J was trimmed by 5 bases and V by 4 bases; bases with no gene match: 8. Germline V CDR1 and CDR2: SGHRS, YFSETQ. This CDR3 spans 17 amino acids. The CDR3, as DNA: TGCGCCAGCAGCATGACTAGCGGGGGGGCCGGAGACAATGAGCAGTTCTTC. Translation: CASSMTSGGAGDNEQFF.

This chain joins TRBV28 and TRBJ2-7; no firm D call. This CDR3 is 13 amino acids long. Germline V lookup: CDR1 MDHEN, CDR2 SYDVKM. V lost 6 bases to trimming and J lost 3 bases, with 12 bases between them. For the CDR3, the DNA is TGTGCCAGCAGGAGTGGTAAAGGCTACGAGCAGTACTTC. Amino acid sequence: CASRSGKGYEQYF.

This sequence joins TRBV6-6 and TRBJ1-5, with TRBD1 matching over 8 bases. The CDR3 consists of 17 residues. Germline V CDR1 and CDR2: MNHNY, SVGAGI (reference sequence). With V trimmed by 2 bases and J by 7 bases, 13 bases remained unmatched. DNA of the CDR3: TGTGCCAGCAGTTACGGACCGACAGGGGTAAAAGGACAGCCCCAGCATTTT. Protein sequence: CASSYGPTGVKGQPQHF.

This clonotype has a handful of counts. The chain uses TRBV7-9 and TRBJ1-1; 7 positions agree with TRBD1. The CDR3 consists of 13 residues. Germline CDR1 SEHNR, CDR2 FQNEAQ (reference sequence). Losses at the gene ends were 5 bases for V and 3 bases for J; bases not matched to a gene: 3. CDR3 coding DNA: TGTGCCAGCAGCCCACAGGGGCACACTGAAGCTTTCTTT. As protein: CASSPQGHTEAFF.

The sample holds a few counts of this clonotype. The chain is built from TRBV11-2 and TRBJ2-3; D possibly corresponds to TRBD2 (6 bases). The CDR3 is 15 amino acids. V shed 1 base and J shed 6 bases, with 14 bases lying between them. Germline lookup yields CDR1 SGHAT and CDR2 FQNNGV. For the CDR3, the DNA is TGTGCCAGCAGCTTAGGGGACTTCGGGTCGGATACGCAGTATTTT. Its protein product is CASSLGDFGSDTQYF.